The 4 T cell receptor beta chains listed next were all sequenced from one sample in a study of breast tumors, draining lymph nodes, adjacent tissues. Using its own MiXCR run on the multiplex PCR reads, TCRdb lists one record per CDR3 protein. The table shows about 180,000 distinct CDR3 sequences, with roughly 30% occurring only once. Breast cancer patients provided tissue from their axillary draining lymph nodes. The sequenced sample consisted of axillary lymph node tissue. These receptors were obtained from a female donor with breast cancer. Some clones in this sample may be carry-over from other donors' samples.

With regard to this clonotype: A much larger clone sits a single nucleotide away, making a read error possible. Since no conserved phenylalanine or tryptophan closes the CDR3, a read error is the likely cause. The J gene is TRBJ1-2, the V gene TRBV12-3 or TRBV12-4; 9 positions match TRBD1. V lost 5 bases and J lost 4; bases outside the gene matches: 8. This CDR3 spans 15 amino acids. The CDR3 loop is CASSQQGARIYGYTV. In nucleotides, the CDR3 is TGTGCCAGCAGTCAACAGGGGGCGCGAATCTATGGCTACACCGTC.

This clonotype was detected ten times or more. The CDR3 spells CSARRAGSSYNEQFF. CDR3 DNA: TGCAGTGCTAGAAGGGCTGGAAGCTCCTACAATGAGCAGTTCTTC. This chain uses TRBV20-1 with TRBJ2-1, with D hard to call. Germline V gives CDR1 DFQATT, CDR2 SNEGSKA (reference sequence). Trimming removed 2 bases from V and 0 bases from J, with 11 bases in between. The CDR3 totals 15 residues.

This clonotype was picked up a small number of times. The J gene is TRBJ1-3, the V gene TRBV6-1, with 7 bases aligning to TRBD1. J gave up 0 bases and V 9 bases, and 8 bases lay outside the gene matches. Germline V gene sequence: CDR1 MNHNS, CDR2 SASEGT. The CDR3 has 15 amino acids. The CDR3 DNA is TGTGCCAGTGCCAGTTGGGACAGCTCTGGAAACACCATATATTTT. It codes for CASASWDSSGNTIYF.

Only a few counts were recorded for this clonotype. The chain carries TRBV27 and TRBJ1-5; 11 bases match TRBD1. Germline V gene sequence: CDR1 MNHEY, CDR2 SMNVEV (reference sequence). The CDR3 length is 15 residues. V was pared by 5 bases and J by 6 bases, with 6 bases of the junction left unmatched. Here the CDR3 DNA reads TGTGCCAGCAGTGAGGGACAGGGGGTTAGTCAGCCCCAGCATTTT. It specifies CASSEGQGVSQPQHF.